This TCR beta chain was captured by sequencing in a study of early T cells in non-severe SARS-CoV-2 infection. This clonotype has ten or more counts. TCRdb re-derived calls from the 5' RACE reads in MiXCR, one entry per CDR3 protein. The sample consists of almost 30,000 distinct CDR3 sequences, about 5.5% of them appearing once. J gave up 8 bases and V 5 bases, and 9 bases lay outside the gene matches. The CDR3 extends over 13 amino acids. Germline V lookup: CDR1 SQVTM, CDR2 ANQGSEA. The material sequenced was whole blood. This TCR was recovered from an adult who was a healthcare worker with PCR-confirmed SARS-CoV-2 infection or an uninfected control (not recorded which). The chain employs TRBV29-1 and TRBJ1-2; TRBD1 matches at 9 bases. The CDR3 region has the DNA TGCAGCGTTCTTCGGACAGGGGTCCAGGGCTACACCTTC. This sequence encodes CSVLRTGVQGYTF.